The 4 T cell receptor beta chains below were found in one sample sequenced in a study of blood T cells in healthy people across ages. Alongside a J-beta primer mix, a sample-barcoded 5' primer served in a second PCR lasting 7 to 11 cycles. MiXCR, applied by TCRdb to the 5' RACE reads, yields one record per CDR3 protein. The sample has about 1.8 million distinct CDR3 sequences, 40% to 55% seen once. The sample taken for sequencing was blood. Receptor source: a middle-aged woman in good health.

V gene TRBV18 combines with J gene TRBJ2-7; 8 bases agree with TRBD1. The ends lost 7 bases at V and 4 bases at J; junction bases unmatched: 6. The length of the CDR3 is 13 residues. The germline gives CDR1 KGHSH, CDR2 LQKENI. CDR3 sequence reads: CASYGTGDYEQYF. The CDR3 coding sequence is TGTGCCAGCTACGGGACAGGCGATTACGAGCAGTACTTC.

J is TRBJ2-5 and V is TRBV7-8; 7 bases agree with TRBD1. This CDR3 is 14 amino acids long. Germline values: CDR1 SGHVS, CDR2 FQNEAQ. V dropped 6 bases and J dropped 1; count of bases not matched to a gene: 5. CDR3 protein: CASRQGQSQETQYF. The CDR3 region has the DNA TGTGCCAGCAGACAGGGACAGTCCCAAGAGACCCAGTACTTC.

This chain uses TRBV12-3 or TRBV12-4 with TRBJ1-1; no clear D. The V end lost 3 bases, the J end lost 4 bases, and 12 bases lay between the germline ends. The CDR3 has 14 amino acids. In DNA, the CDR3 is TGTGCCAGCAGTTTCTTCGAGGATCGCACTGAAGCTTTCTTT. This gives the protein CASSFFEDRTEAFF.

The rearrangement joins TRBV28 to TRBJ2-7, with D possibly being TRBD1 (6 bases). V was cut by 2 bases and J by 5 bases, with 13 bases left in between. The V gene's germline CDR1 is MDHEN and CDR2 SYDVKM. CDR3 size: 14 residues. CDR3 coding DNA: TGTGCCAGCAGTTTAGGGGGACAAAGGGACGAGCAGTACTTC. Its protein product is CASSLGGQRDEQYF.